This TCR beta chain was obtained from a study of Ad26.COV2.S vaccination and SARS-CoV-2 variants. Overall study: Enrolled in COV1001, the donor was in the Ad26.COV2.S trial arm, which received the vaccine. Once or twice, 56 days apart, Ad26.COV2.S was delivered intramuscularly.

The study's findings and limits: TCR breadth and depth analyses may have underestimated total T cell responses.

Clones were read by immunoSEQ multiplex PCR, and TCRdb kept only the in-frame ones, dropping some. The sample lists about half a million clones; 80% to 90% were seen once. To note about this clone: Its antigen is undetermined. The same CDR3 is also encoded by other DNA sequences in this sample.

Trimming left V 7 bases short and J 5 bases short, with 5 bases between. CDR1 and CDR2 (germline): SNHLY, FYNNEI. This CDR3 is 10 amino acids long. Treatment: approximately 18 received Ad26.COV2.S at low or high dose, single or two shots; roughly 5 received placebo; per-sample allocation not given. Day 63 following the first vaccine or placebo injection was when the samples were taken. An Ad26 vector expressing Wuhan-strain SARS-CoV-2 spike served as the vaccine. The sequences come from peripheral blood, collected in a trial of Ad26.COV2.S vaccine versus placebo. The sequence derives from a person aged 18 to 65 who received the Ad26.COV2.S COVID-19 vaccine or a placebo. The chain carries TRBV2 and TRBJ1-1; D gene ambiguous. The CDR3 loop is CASIGTEAFF. Written as DNA, the CDR3 is TGTGCCAGCATTGGGACTGAAGCTTTCTTT. Full variable domain (outside the CDR3, taken from reference TRBV2 and TRBJ1-1): EPEVTQTPSHQVTQMGQEVILRCVPISNHLYFYWYRQILGQKVEFLVSFYNNEISEKSEIFDDQFSVERPDGSNFTLKIRSTKLEDSAMYFCASIGTEAFFGQGTRLTVV.